This T cell receptor (beta chain) came from a study of cytomegalovirus exposure and HLA in healthy donors. Study background: Of about 400 genotyped donors, about 80% clustered with self-reported Caucasian donors.

Remarks on this clone: Its specificity is not known.

In the PCR, 60 Vbeta and 13 Jbeta primers were used. Here immunoSEQ multiplex PCR was the method, and the copy in TCRdb shows in-frame clones only, minus some. The listing records 120,000 to 150,000 clones. V lost 3 bases and J 9 bases, leaving 14 bases between the germline ends. Looked up from germline, CDR1 is MNHEY and CDR2 is SMNVEV (reference sequence). The CDR3 spans 13 residues. Whole-study findings and limits: A missense variant in DCLRE1C was later tied to TCR beta V- and J-gene trimming.

The receptor was isolated from a man aged 35-49 years in good health and CMV-seronegative. The rearrangement joins TRBV27 to TRBJ1-1; D remains ambiguous. The sequencing input was PBMCs. The CDR3 DNA reads TGTGCCAGCAGTTTTCGACTAACAGCAAAAGCTTTCTTT. Translated, it gives CASSFRLTAKAFF.